This T cell receptor beta chain was found in a study of shared clonotypes between healthy human individuals. This clone was recorded only once. This CDR3 contains 16 residues. Germline V lookup: CDR1 SGHRS, CDR2 YFSETQ. The V segment lost 4 bases and the J segment 4 bases; nucleotides outside the gene matches: 7. Under the authors' procedure: Junction-only immunoSEQ data arrived without quality scores, meaning filtering differed. Produced via immunoSEQ multiplex PCR; TCRdb's table is partial and in-frame only. Clonal size and the V and J genes are those of that table, whereas D and trimming came from the DNA. The data show about 2.3 million clones, with approximately 90% seen just once and 0.37% held by the top ten.

This chain links TRBV5-1 with TRBJ2-7; TRBD2 agrees at 14 bases. The sample comprised naive CD4+ T cells from PBMCs. Specified subset: CD45RA+ positively selected. The receptor was derived from a young man in good health. Some clones in this sample may be carry-over from other donors' samples. CDR3 bases: TGCGCCAGCAGCCCGACCGGACTAGCGGGAGGTTACGAGCAGTACTTC. This gives the protein CASSPTGLAGGYEQYF. The full variable domain, completed using reference TRBV5-1 and TRBJ2-7, is KAGVTQTPRYLIKTRGQQVTLSCSPISGHRSVSWYQQTPGQGLQFLFEYFSETQRNKGNFPGRFSGRQFSNSRSEMNVSTLELGDSALYLCASSPTGLAGGYEQYFGPGTRLTVT.